In its sample, the clone carrying this T cell receptor beta chain was seen once. Its antigen is undetermined. With 2 bases removed from V and 3 bases from J, the gap between germline ends came to 11 bases. CDR1 and CDR2 from the germline V gene are MDHEN and SYDVKM. The CDR3 covers 15 residues. Primers used in a second PCR of about 6 to 11 cycles were a sample-barcoded 5' primer and a J-beta primer mix. In TCRdb, the 5' RACE reads were re-called with MiXCR into one record per CDR3 protein. The repertoire consists of around 940,000 distinct CDR3 sequences, with 51% occurring once and the leading ten covering roughly a fifth. Caucasian individuals from Russia who were healthy and aged roughly 6 to 100 acted as donors. These data originate in a study of blood T cells in healthy people across ages. Study-wide points: PBMCs went unsorted, and a conclusive naive versus antigen-experienced comparison was therefore prevented.

The gene calls are TRBV28 and TRBJ2-1, with a possible D match to TRBD2 (5 bases). This clonotype originated in a woman aged 55-70 years in good health. The sequenced material came from blood. The CDR3 DNA follows: TGTGCCAGCAGTTTACTATTAGCGTACTACAATGAGCAGTTCTTC. Protein: CASSLLLAYYNEQFF.